Presented here are 30 T cell receptor beta chains from one specimen sequenced in a study of blood T cells in healthy people across ages. Through a sample-barcoded 5' primer and a J-beta primer mix, a second PCR was run for roughly 7 to 11 cycles. TCRdb redid the calling of the 5' RACE reads with MiXCR, one entry per CDR3 protein. Altogether approximately 600,000 distinct CDR3 sequences are present, around 54% being singletons, with the ten largest covering approximately 37%. Sequenced material: blood. The receptors shown here come from a man aged 60-69 years in good health.

This clonotype was observed many times. V is TRBV2 and J is TRBJ2-1; D remains unclear. This CDR3 contains 13 residues. The V gene's germline CDR1 is SNHLY and CDR2 FYNNEI. Trimming cost V 4 bases and J 7 bases, with 11 bases left between them. The CDR3: CASSVSGNNEQFF. CDR3 bases: TGTGCCAGCAGTGTATCAGGAAATAATGAGCAGTTCTTC.

The chain recombines TRBV4-2 with TRBJ1-3, with D perhaps TRBD1 (5 bases). Germline CDR1 reads LGHNA; CDR2 reads YNFKEQ. V lost 1 base, J lost 4 bases, and 14 bases lay in between. The CDR3 sequence is 16 residues long. The CDR3 protein is CASSQGVGTAGNTIYF. CDR3 coding DNA: TGTGCCAGCAGCCAAGGGGTGGGGACCGCCGGAAACACCATATATTTT.

This clonotype appeared a few times. V gene TRBV2 combines with J gene TRBJ2-1, with 9 bases fitting TRBD2. V shed 2 bases and J 12 bases; nucleotides not matched to a gene: 17. CDR1 and CDR2 from the germline V gene are SNHLY and FYNNEI. The CDR3 runs to 17 residues. The CDR3 reads CASSELAGRGLGGVQFF. The CDR3 bases are TGTGCCAGCAGTGAACTAGCGGGGCGTGGCCTCGGAGGTGTGCAGTTCTTC.

This clonotype was seen only once. The chain has TRBV6-5 and TRBJ1-1; D perhaps matches TRBD1 (6 bases). CDR3 length: 14 amino acids. Germline CDR1 MNHEY, CDR2 SVGAGI. Trimming stripped 6 bases from V and 8 bases from J, with 19 bases between. The DNA of the CDR3 is TGTGCCAGCAGCAGGATAGAGGGGGTTTACGAAGCTTTCTTT. This sequence encodes CASSRIEGVYEAFF.

The J gene is TRBJ1-1, the V gene TRBV3-1, with TRBD1 as a possible D gene (5 bases). Germline CDR1 LGHDT, CDR2 YNNKEL (reference sequence). This CDR3 comprises 18 residues. V was cut by 2 bases and J by 2 bases, with 21 bases left in between. CDR3 region: CASSQRLGGRSINTEAFF. For the CDR3, the DNA is TGTGCCAGCAGCCAAAGGCTTGGGGGAAGGTCGATAAACACTGAAGCTTTCTTT.

The chain is built from TRBV7-2 and TRBJ2-1; 7 bases map to TRBD1. CDR3 length: 15 residues. The V and J ends lost 5 bases and 6 bases, in that order; junction bases with no gene match: 10. CDR1 and CDR2 from the germline V gene are SGHTA and FQGNSA. The CDR3 DNA is TGTGCCAGCAGCCGTGACAGGGAACTCGGCAATGAGCAGTTCTTC. It translates to CASSRDRELGNEQFF.

V gene TRBV6-5 combines with J gene TRBJ1-2; TRBD1 agrees at 8 bases. Germline lookup yields CDR1 MNHEY and CDR2 SVGAGI. CDR3 size: 13 residues. Trimming removed 6 bases from V and 8 bases from J; junction bases left unmatched: 8. The CDR3 loop is CASRDTGGNGYTF. The CDR3 DNA is TGTGCCAGCAGAGATACAGGGGGAAACGGCTACACCTTC.

The chain carries TRBV6-1 and TRBJ1-4; TRBD1 matches 12 bases. Per the germline V gene, CDR1 is MNHNS and CDR2 is SASEGT. The V segment lost 6 bases and the J segment 13 bases; nucleotides outside the gene matches: 9. This CDR3 has 14 amino acids. The CDR3: CASRDSGTGGRLFF. DNA of the CDR3: TGTGCCAGCAGAGACTCCGGGACAGGGGGCCGACTGTTTTTT.

The chain joins TRBV7-2 to TRBJ2-3; 13 bases align to TRBD2. The CDR3 has 18 residues. The germline gives CDR1 SGHTA, CDR2 FQGNSA. V lost 5 bases to trimming and J lost 5 bases; unmatched junction nucleotides: 13. The CDR3, as DNA: TGTGCCAGCAGCCCAAGACGCGGGACTAGCGGGGTCGGAGATACGCAGTATTTT. This codes for CASSPRRGTSGVGDTQYF.

The chain combines TRBV10-3 with TRBJ2-3; 13 bases match TRBD2. Trimming at V came to 3 bases and at J to 5 bases, leaving 5 bases not matched to a gene. The CDR3 loop spans 16 amino acids. Looked up from germline, CDR1 is ENHRY and CDR2 is SYGVKD. The CDR3 bases are TGTGCCATCAGTGACGGGACTAGCGGGGAGGTAGATACGCAGTATTTT. Encoded protein: CAISDGTSGEVDTQYF.

The CDR3 DNA reads TGCGCCAGCAGCCAAGGACAGGGACCCGAGCAGTACTTC. Protein: CASSQGQGPEQYF. This rearrangement joins TRBV4-1 to TRBJ2-5; 7 positions agree with TRBD1. The tail of the sequence fits TRBJ2-7 better, so the J call may be wrong. CDR1 is MGHRA, CDR2 YSYEKL, per germline. This CDR3 has 13 amino acids.

This clonotype occurred a few times. V is TRBV3-1 and J is TRBJ1-5, with D unresolved. CDR3 length equals 14 residues. The germline V gene has CDR1 LGHDT and CDR2 YNNKEL (reference sequence). V lost 2 bases and J lost 5, with 10 bases in between. CDR3 sequence (DNA): TGTGCCAGCAGCCAATACGGAGCTCATCAGCCCCAGCATTTT. This encodes CASSQYGAHQPQHF.

The chain is built from TRBV4-1 and TRBJ1-1, with D maybe TRBD1 (6 bases). With 4 bases removed from V and 10 bases from J, the gap between germline ends came to 13 bases. The germline V gene has CDR1 MGHRA and CDR2 YSYEKL. This CDR3 is 12 amino acids long. The CDR3 DNA reads TGCGCCAGCAGCCTAGACAGGTTGCGAGCTTTCTTT. This codes for CASSLDRLRAFF.

This clonotype showed up just a few times. The chain links TRBV6-6 to TRBJ2-5, with 10 bases identical to TRBD2. Germline CDR1 reads MNHNY; CDR2 reads SVGAGI (reference sequence). V shed 2 bases, J shed 7 bases, and the junction held 7 bases outside the gene matches. This CDR3 is built from 15 residues. The CDR3 sequence is CASSYSSGGFATQYF. Here the CDR3 DNA reads TGTGCCAGCAGTTACAGTAGCGGGGGGTTTGCGACCCAGTACTTC.

The chain is built from TRBV5-1 and TRBJ1-1; 11 nucleotides line up with TRBD1. There are 14 residues in the CDR3. V lost 2 bases to trimming and J lost 5 bases; unmatched junction nucleotides: 2. CDR1 and CDR2 from the germline V gene are SGHRS and YFSETQ. As DNA, the CDR3 is TGCGCCAGCAGCTTCGGACAGGGGGCGACTGAAGCTTTCTTT. The encoded protein is CASSFGQGATEAFF.

This clonotype was detected only a few times. This rearrangement joins TRBV7-2 to TRBJ2-1; 15 bases are shared with TRBD2. Germline V lookup: CDR1 SGHTA, CDR2 FQGNSA. V shed 5 bases, J shed 13 bases, and the junction held 6 bases outside the gene matches. This CDR3 is built from 14 residues. As DNA, the CDR3 is TGTGCCAGCAGCCAAGGACTAGCGGGGGGGCCACAGTTCTTC. Protein sequence: CASSQGLAGGPQFF. The full variable domain, with the rest looked up from reference TRBV7-2 and TRBJ2-1, is GAGVSQSPSNKVTEKGKDVELRCDPISGHTALYWYRQSLGQGLEFLIYFQGNSAPDKSGLPSDRFSAERTGGSVSTLTIQRTQQEDSAVYLCASSQGLAGGPQFFGPGTRLTVL.

The rearrangement joins TRBV20-1 to TRBJ2-5, with D possibly called TRBD1 or TRBD2 (6 bases each). The CDR3 extends over 15 amino acids. Trimming pared 3 bases from V and 11 bases from J, leaving 25 bases between. The germline V gene has CDR1 DFQATT and CDR2 SNEGSKA (reference sequence). The CDR3, as DNA: TGCAGTGCTAGTTACTTTGGAGGGGGGCCCAATGAGCAGTACTTC. Encoded protein: CSASYFGGGPNEQYF.

The CDR3 DNA reads as TGCGCCAGCAGCTTGGTCGGGGCCTCTAACTATGGCTACACCTTC. Translated, it gives CASSLVGASNYGYTF. J is TRBJ1-2 and V is TRBV5-1; TRBD1 might be the D (5 bases). CDR1 SGHRS and CDR2 YFSETQ come from the germline V gene. This CDR3 is 15 amino acids long. With 0 bases removed from V and 0 bases from J, the gap between germline ends came to 9 bases.

The V gene is TRBV6-9, the J gene TRBJ2-1, with 11 bases identical to TRBD1. After removal of 2 bases from V and 8 bases from J, the junction contained 5 bases not matched to a gene. Germline values: CDR1 MNHGY, CDR2 SVAAGI. The CDR3 length is 15 residues. The CDR3 loop is CASSYPGQGAYEQFF. CDR3 nucleotides: TGTGCCAGCAGTTATCCCGGACAGGGGGCATATGAGCAGTTCTTC.

The chain carries TRBV2 and TRBJ2-1; TRBD2 matches at 10 bases. The germline CDR1 and CDR2 sequences are SNHLY and FYNNEI. This CDR3 comprises 15 residues. J gave up 6 bases and V 5 bases, and 7 bases lay outside the gene matches. The DNA for the CDR3 is TGTGCCAGCAGTAGGAATAGCGGGGGGACCAATGAGCAGTTCTTC. Its protein is CASSRNSGGTNEQFF.

The V call is TRBV3-1, the J call TRBJ2-5; TRBD2 is a possible D gene (6 bases). The V end was cut by 7 bases, the J end by 5 bases, with 17 bases between. The CDR3 extends over 14 amino acids. Germline-derived CDR1 and CDR2 are LGHDT and YNNKEL (reference sequence). Here the CDR3 reads CASTSGVVQETQYF. The CDR3 coding sequence is TGTGCCAGCACCTCGGGGGTAGTGCAGGAGACCCAGTACTTC.

The J gene is TRBJ2-1, the V gene TRBV2, with a tentative D call TRBD2 (7 bases). Trimming stripped 11 bases from V and 4 bases from J, with 18 bases between. Germline V lookup: CDR1 SNHLY, CDR2 FYNNEI. The CDR3 has 14 residues. The DNA of the CDR3 is TGTGCCCAACTAGGGGCGGGGGCGTACAATGAGCAGTTCTTC. Translation: CAQLGAGAYNEQFF.

This clonotype was detected only once. A much larger clone lies one base from this, so it may be a read error. In nucleotides, the CDR3 is TGCGCCAGCAGCCCCGTCCCGCAGGAGCAGTACAATGAGCAGTACTTC. As protein: CASSPVPQEQYNEQYF. The chain recombines TRBV5-1 with TRBJ2-5; no definite D call. Germline V gene data show CDR1 as SGHRS and CDR2 as YFSETQ. Trimming took 4 bases from V and 11 from J, leaving 27 bases between them. This CDR3 region has 16 residues.

This rearrangement joins TRBV29-1 to TRBJ1-2; D is undetermined. The V gene's germline CDR1 is SQVTM and CDR2 ANQGSEA. CDR3 length: 12 amino acids. The V and J ends lost 4 bases and 4 bases respectively, with 10 bases between them. The CDR3 region has the DNA TGCAGCGTTGGGACGGTCTCCTATGGCTACACCTTC. Its translation is CSVGTVSYGYTF.

The chain employs TRBV7-9 and TRBJ2-6, with D perhaps matching TRBD2 (6 bases). V dropped 6 bases and J dropped 0 bases, with 12 bases sitting between them. Germline CDR1 reads SEHNR; CDR2 reads FQNEAQ (reference sequence). This CDR3 has 16 amino acids. The CDR3 here is CASRAGPDSGANVLTF. DNA for the CDR3: TGTGCCAGCAGGGCGGGGCCAGACTCTGGGGCCAACGTCCTGACTTTC. Looking up the rest from reference TRBV7-9 and TRBJ2-6 gives the full variable domain: DTGVSQNPRHKITKRGQNVTFRCDPISEHNRLYWYRQTLGQGPEFLTYFQNEAQLEKSRLLSDRFSAERPKGSFSTLEIQRTEQGDSAMYLCASRAGPDSGANVLTFGAGSRLTVL.

The V call is TRBV29-1, the J call TRBJ2-4; D ambiguous. Trimming cost V 7 bases and J 0 bases, with 13 bases left between them. The length of the CDR3 is 14 residues. Germline CDR1 and CDR2: SQVTM and ANQGSEA. The CDR3 region has the DNA TGCAGCGCTTCCTCCGGTTTAGCCAAAAACATTCAGTACTTC. Translated: CSASSGLAKNIQYF.

The J gene is TRBJ2-5, the V gene TRBV25-1; 7 nucleotides line up with TRBD2. CDR1 MGHDK and CDR2 SYGVNS come from the germline V gene. Germline trimming cut 1 base from V and 2 bases from J; bases unmatched to any gene: 13. This CDR3 has 18 amino acids. This chain's CDR3 is CASSEWGRSGVAQETQYF. The CDR3 DNA sequence: TGTGCCAGCAGTGAATGGGGGAGAAGCGGGGTGGCGCAAGAGACCCAGTACTTC.

Ten or more counts support this clonotype. This chain uses TRBV3-1 with TRBJ2-5; D is ambiguous. CDR1 is LGHDT, CDR2 YNNKEL, per germline (reference sequence). There are 12 residues in the CDR3. Trimming shortened V by 8 bases and J by 2 bases, and 9 bases separated the two germline ends. Written as DNA, the CDR3 is TGTGCCAGCTCGCAGCTACAAGAGACCCAGTACTTC. This sequence encodes CASSQLQETQYF.

This sequence joins TRBV7-2 and TRBJ2-5; perhaps TRBD2 as D (7 bases). The CDR3 has 15 residues. Germline V CDR1 and CDR2: SGHTA, FQGNSA. The germline V and J ends were trimmed by 1 base and 1 base, with 10 bases remaining between them. CDR3 region: CASSLEGGVQETQYF. The CDR3 DNA sequence: TGTGCCAGCAGCTTAGAGGGGGGGGTCCAAGAGACCCAGTACTTC.

The chain joins TRBV28 to TRBJ2-7; TRBD1 matches at 10 bases. The germline V gene has CDR1 MDHEN and CDR2 SYDVKM. The CDR3 loop spans 16 amino acids. The V and J ends lost 6 bases and 1 base, in that order; junction bases with no gene match: 9. CDR3 sequence: CASRPLTGGASYEQYF. CDR3 coding DNA: TGTGCCAGCAGACCCTTGACAGGGGGCGCGTCCTACGAGCAGTACTTC.